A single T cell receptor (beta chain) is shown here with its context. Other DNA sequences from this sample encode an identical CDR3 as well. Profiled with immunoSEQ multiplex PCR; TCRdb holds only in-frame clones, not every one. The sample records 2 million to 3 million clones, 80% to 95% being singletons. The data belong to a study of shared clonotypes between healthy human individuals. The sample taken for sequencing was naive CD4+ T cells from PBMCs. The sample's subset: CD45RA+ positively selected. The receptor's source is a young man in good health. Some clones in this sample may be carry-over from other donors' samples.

The CDR3 nucleotides read TGCGCCAGCAGCCAAGATGGAGGAACAGATACGCAGTATTTT. Its protein is CASSQDGGTDTQYF. The chain links TRBV4-3 to TRBJ2-3; D might be TRBD2 (5 bases). Germline-derived CDR1 and CDR2 are LGHNA and YSLEER. Trimming stripped 0 bases from V and 3 bases from J, with 7 bases between. This CDR3 contains 14 residues.